This T cell receptor beta chain originates from a study of T-cell reconstitution after alpha-beta-depleted transplantation in children. Many counts were recorded for this clonotype. Unique molecular identifiers were built into the TCRbeta library. MiXCR, applied by TCRdb to the PCR reads, yields one record per CDR3 protein. The sample contains hundreds of thousands of distinct CDR3 sequences, roughly 17% of which appear only once. Germline lookup yields CDR1 DFQATT and CDR2 SNEGSKA (reference sequence). This CDR3 has 14 amino acids. The V end was cut by 2 bases, the J end by 5 bases, with 13 bases between.

Here the sequenced sample was PBMCs from the stem cell graft donor, taken from the stem cell graft. This receptor was obtained from a human donor who donated a stem cell graft to a child with acute myeloid leukemia. The chain employs TRBV20-1 and TRBJ1-5, with D uncertain. The CDR3 reads CSARSGPDHQPQHF. In nucleotides, the CDR3 is TGCAGTGCTAGATCAGGACCGGACCATCAGCCCCAGCATTTT.